Listed below are T cell receptor beta chains from one sample, sequenced in a study of T cell responses to AZD1222 COVID-19 vaccine. The assay was immunoSEQ multiplex PCR, and TCRdb's table has in-frame clones only and misses some. The sample contains 180,000 or so clones, over 80% of which appear only once. The source material was peripheral blood, sampled 28 days after the second dose of the MenACWY control vaccine. The receptors were gathered from an adult who received the MenACWY meningococcal vaccine as a control. Each CDR3 is given with its conserved first and last residue. D genes are given only for firm matches. Clone size is given for some rows only: seen once, a few or many times, or a class if the clone is expanded.

TRBD1	TRBV7-9	-	TRBJ1-2	TGTGCCAGCAGCTTAGGGACAGGGTTTGGCTACACCTTC	CASSLGTGFGYTF
-	TRBV3-1/TRBV3-2	-	TRBJ1-5	TGTGCCAGCAGCCAAGGAGGGGGGCTAAATCAGCCCCAGCATTTT	CASSQGGGLNQPQHF
-	TRBV4-1	-	TRBJ1-5	TGCGCCAGCAGCCCTGTAGACTTTGGACGGACGAATCGGCCCCAGCATTTT	CASSPVDFGRTNRPQHF
-	TRBV5-1	-	TRBJ2-4	TGCGCCAGCAGCTTGGGACAGGTCCCTTTGTCAGGCGCCAAAAACATTCAGTACTTC	CASSLGQVPLSGAKNIQYF
TRBD2	TRBV4-2	-	TRBJ2-1	TGTGCCAGCAGCCAGGGACCGGGACTAGCGGGGGACAATGAGCAGTTCTTC	CASSQGPGLAGDNEQFF
-	TRBV12-3/TRBV12-4	-	TRBJ2-7	TGTGCCAGCAGCGAGATCCCCACCGAGCAGTACTTC	CASSEIPTEQYF
-	TRBV28	-	TRBJ1-2	TGTGCCAGCAGACTAACCGGGACCTCCTATGGCTACACCTTC	CASRLTGTSYGYTF
-	TRBV18	-	TRBJ1-4	TGTGCCAGCTCACCCCAGCGTATGACTAATGAAAAACTGTTTTTT	CASSPQRMTNEKLFF
-	TRBV19	-	TRBJ2-2	TGTGCCAGTAGTATCACAGGATCCCCCGGGGAGCTGTTTTTT	CASSITGSPGELFF
-	TRBV7-9	-	TRBJ2-3	TGTGCCAGCAGCTTAGCTCGAACAACAGATACGCAGTATTTT	CASSLARTTDTQYF
-	TRBV28	-	TRBJ2-7	TGTGCCAGCACCATCCCTGGAGGGACGGGCTCCTCCTACGAGCAGTACTTC	CASTIPGGTGSSYEQYF
-	TRBV7-8	-	TRBJ1-2	TGTGCCAGCAGCTCCGGGGGATTTCTCTATGGCTACACCTTC	CASSSGGFLYGYTF
-	TRBV6-5	-	TRBJ1-6	TGTGCCAGCAGTTACTCGGGCCCTAGGGGTTCACCCCTCCACTTT	CASSYSGPRGSPLHF
TRBD2	TRBV28	-	TRBJ2-5	TGTGCCAGCAGTCCCTCCGGGACTAGCTTAGAAGAGACCCAGTACTTC	CASSPSGTSLEETQYF
-	TRBV15	-	TRBJ2-5	TGTGCCACCAGCAGAGATAGAGGTGGGGAGACCCAGTACTTC	CATSRDRGGETQYF
-	TRBV10-3	few	TRBJ1-4	TGTGCCATCAGTGACAGTGCAACTAATGAAAAACTGTTTTTT	CAISDSATNEKLFF
-	TRBV4-3	-	TRBJ2-1	TGCGCCAGCAGCAAGTACAATGAGCAGTTCTTC	CASSKYNEQFF
TRBD1	TRBV28	-	TRBJ2-3	TGTGCCAGCAGTTCGGGACAGCTCACAGATACGCAGTATTTT	CASSSGQLTDTQYF
-	TRBV30	-	TRBJ1-6	TGTGCCTGGAGTGCCTCACGGAGTCCGCGGGACCTTAATTCACCCCTCCACTTT	CAWSASRSPRDLNSPLHF
TRBD2	TRBV28	-	TRBJ2-5	TGTGCCAGCAGCCAGCGGGAGTTTGGAGAGACCCAGTACTTC	CASSQREFGETQYF
TRBD2	TRBV28	-	TRBJ2-2	TGTGCCGGGGGGACTAGCGGGCACACCGGGGAGCTGTTTTTT	CAGGTSGHTGELFF
-	TRBV6-5	-	TRBJ1-6	TGTGCCAGCAGTTACTCGAACCAAGGCTCACCCCTCCACTTT	CASSYSNQGSPLHF
TRBD2	TRBV10-3	-	TRBJ2-1	TGTGCCTCAAAGATAGCGGGGTCAAACAATGAGCAGTTCTTC	CASKIAGSNNEQFF
-	TRBV28	-	TRBJ1-5	TGTGCCAGCAGATTCGGTCAAAATCAGCCCCAGCATTTT	CASRFGQNQPQHF
-	TRBV27	-	TRBJ1-6	TGTGCCAGCAGTTTCCAGGTCAGCCAGTACCATAATTCACCCCTCCACTTT	CASSFQVSQYHNSPLHF
TRBD1	TRBV6-5	-	TRBJ1-1	TGTGCCAGCAGTCCCCCCTTCGCAGGGGGCACTGAAGCTTTCTTT	CASSPPFAGGTEAFF
-	TRBV14	few	TRBJ2-7	TGTGCCAGCAGCCAAGAACAGCCCTACGAGCAGTACTTC	CASSQEQPYEQYF
-	TRBV11-2	-	TRBJ1-1	TGTGCCAGCAGCTTCCTTCGACTGAACACTGAAGCTTTCTTT	CASSFLRLNTEAFF
-	TRBV29-1	-	TRBJ2-2	TGCAGCGTTACCCGGGACGGAGTTGAGCTGTTTTTT	CSVTRDGVELFF
-	TRBV11-3	-	TRBJ2-7	TGTGCCAGCAGCCCTGCGGACGGCTACGAGCAGTACTTC	CASSPADGYEQYF
TRBD2	TRBV9	-	TRBJ2-7	TGTGCCAGCAGCGTAGGGGTTAGCGGGCCGACCTACTCCTACGAGCAGTACTTC	CASSVGVSGPTYSYEQYF
-	TRBV2	-	TRBJ2-5	TGTGCCAGCAGGGAAGGACCGAAGCCCCAGTACTTC	CASREGPKPQYF
-	TRBV30	-	TRBJ1-6	TGTGCCGGTACGGGGCAGCCAACTGTAAATAATTCACCCCTCCACTTT	CAGTGQPTVNNSPLHF
-	TRBV5-1	-	TRBJ2-2	TGCGCCAGCAGCTTGGGATTAGGGGGAAACACCGGGGAGCTGTTTTTT	CASSLGLGGNTGELFF
-	TRBV21-1	-	TRBJ1-2	TGTGCCAGCAGCAAAAGGGGCCTGGACTATGGCTACACCTTC	CASSKRGLDYGYTF
TRBD1	TRBV27	-	TRBJ1-6	TGTGCCAGCAGTTTTACCGGGACAGGAATTAATTCACCCCTCCACTTT	CASSFTGTGINSPLHF
TRBD1	TRBV6-1	once	TRBJ2-7	TGTGCCAGCAGTGAAGATAGGACAGGTACCTACGAGCAGTACTTC	CASSEDRTGTYEQYF